This TCR beta chain appears in the sequencing data of a study of beta chain features in type 1 diabetes (dated by TCRdb to between 2017 and 2018). Regarding the study in general: Mean age, gender distribution, total cell number and subset yield did not differ between patients and healthy donors. A total of 85 million to 140 million sorted cells were examined across all samples, and a strong correlation was observed between cell number per subset and RNA yield. In the study, recently diagnosed type 1 diabetes patients and matched healthy donors were compared on the TCRB repertoires of their sorted circulating CD4+ T cell subsets. Whereas all 30 or so donors provided naive and central memory subsets, regulatory and stem cell-like memory subsets were isolated from just 8 patients and roughly eight healthy donors.

Overall study outcomes, separate from this receptor: Naive, central memory and regulatory TCRB repertoires appeared to be more alike among patients than among healthy donors. HLA sub-analyses involved small numbers of individuals, so any influence of HLA type on TCRB rearrangement remained unresolved. At VDJ recombination sites, patients with type 1 diabetes made fewer insertions and deleted more nucleotides, a pattern implying thymic rearrangement abnormalities. PCR might favor shorter templates, but patient and control samples were amplified and corrected together, so any skew would affect both groups equally. Because cDNA was sequenced instead of genomic DNA, activated cells with high expression could be over-represented, although the groups did not differ in activation or CD3 levels. In all four CD4+ subsets, TCRB CDR3 length was moderately but significantly shorter in type 1 diabetes patients.

This clone was detected a few times. This clone's antigen is unknown. No much larger clone is present one base from it, and per-base qualities are unavailable. The germline V and J ends show losses of 11 bases and 3 bases respectively, and no gene match explains 8 bases of the junction. CDR1 LNHDA and CDR2 SQIVND were looked up in the germline V gene (reference sequence). The CDR3, cysteine through phenylalanine, is 14 amino acids long. Of all the DNA, just the CDR3 is kept, 42 bases in frame from base 1. A single peripheral blood draw of around 0.11 L on average was collected from each donor into heparinised tubes. Naive, central memory, regulatory and stem cell-like memory CD4+ T cells were sorted on a BD FACSAria II using a panel including CD45RO, CCR7, CD25, CD127, CD95 and CD27. Every sorted population had a purity above 95%. PBMCs were isolated right away by Lymphoprep density gradient centrifugation and were stained directly, without culture. To minimize batch effects, samples were stained and sorted in pairs, one healthy donor with one patient per experiment.

The entire isolated RNA was reverse transcribed using the High Capacity cDNA Reverse Transcription Kit, and thus expressed TCRB transcripts were sequenced. Deep immunoSEQ sequencing was applied to naive, central memory and regulatory T cell samples, giving an average of about 3.57 million total reads per sample. After sorted cells were lysed in RLT buffer, RNA was extracted with DNase-treated RNeasy Micro or Mini kits, with the choice depending on cell number. To prevent cross-contamination, each cell subset was processed individually, whereas patient and healthy donor samples were processed jointly. Using the immunoSEQ multiplex PCR, TCRB sequences were amplified from cDNA into 87-bp fragments spanning the CDR3 region. Sequencing of the amplicons was done on the Illumina HiSeq platform. The paper's data handling went like this. PCR bias was computationally corrected using synthetic template baselines, reads within Hamming distance 2 were collapsed, and singletons that could not be merged were discarded. Reads were aligned against IMGT to assign V, D and J genes, CDR3 length and insertions or deletions at six rearrangement sites. Within each subset, clonotype counts were normalized to the number of sorted cells before true diversity and Gini coefficients were calculated with the tcR R package. The overlap coefficient, calculated on TCRB nucleotide sequences, was used to quantify repertoire sharing. As a proxy for the pre-selection repertoire, out-of-frame TCRB sequences from naive cells were analyzed. TCRdb took over this immuneACCESS table, retaining in-frame rearrangements with V and J assigned. Such tables are incomplete; in checked studies, under half of the missing clones stem from an unresolved V gene, and the remainder is unexplained. V, J and clone size derive from that table, while D and trimming were established from the DNA sequence. This sample lists 860,000 or so clones; roughly a sixth were detected once. The ten most abundant clones make up 0.02% to 0.03% of the sample.

The source of this sequence is a young woman in good health. The chain uses TRBV19 and TRBJ2-2; 8 bases in the junction line up with TRBD2. Specimen: naive CD4+ T cells from blood. In light of the paper, this sample's cell subset or site label describes: true naive CD4+ T cells. The CDR3 region reads CASRSGGDTGELFF. The DNA sequence is as follows: TGTGCCTCCCGGAGCGGGGGTGACACCGGGGAGCTGTTTTTT. Joined to the reference TRBV19 and TRBJ2-2 proteins, this CDR3 gives the full variable domain: DGGITQSPKYLFRKEGQNVTLSCEQNLNHDAMYWYRQDPGQGLRLIYYSQIVNDFQKGDIAEGYSVSREKKESFPLTVTSAQKNPTAFYLCASRSGGDTGELFFGEGSRLTVL.